Shown below are 30 T cell receptor beta chains from a single sample sequenced in a study of cytomegalovirus exposure and HLA in healthy donors. Data came from immunoSEQ multiplex PCR; TCRdb stores just in-frame clones and leaves some out. The sample holds around 160,000 clones, about 85% seen once. Material for sequencing was PBMCs. The receptor set was obtained from a man aged 30 to 45 in good health and CMV-seropositive.

This clone was seen a handful of times. The rearrangement joins TRBV4-1 to TRBJ2-7, with a possible D match to TRBD1 (6 bases). Trimming shortened V by 0 bases and J by 2 bases, and 11 bases separated the two germline ends. The CDR3 spans 15 residues. CDR1 and CDR2 from the germline V gene are MGHRA and YSYEKL. CDR3 protein: CASSQERTEAYEQYF. The CDR3 DNA follows: TGCGCCAGCAGCCAAGAGAGGACAGAGGCCTACGAGCAGTACTTC.

The rearrangement joins TRBV9 to TRBJ1-6; 8 bases match TRBD1. CDR1 is SGDLS and CDR2 is YYNGEE in the germline V gene. This CDR3 comprises 15 residues. Trimming took 0 bases from V and 7 from J; bases not matched to a gene: 3. The CDR3 bases are TGTGCCAGCAGCGTAGAGGCAGGGGGCAATTCACCCCTCCACTTT. Translated: CASSVEAGGNSPLHF. Full variable domain (remainder filled in from reference TRBV9 and TRBJ1-6): DSGVTQTPKHLITATGQRVTLRCSPRSGDLSVYWYQQSLDQGLQFLIQYYNGEERAKGNILERFSAQQFPDLHSELNLSSLELGDSALYFCASSVEAGGNSPLHFGNGTRLTVT.

The gene calls are TRBV16 and TRBJ1-5, with 7 bases that match TRBD1. This CDR3 spans 16 amino acids. Germline values: CDR1 KGHSY, CDR2 FQNENV. V lost 1 base, J lost 4 bases, and 7 bases stayed unmatched. CDR3 coding DNA: TGTGCCAGCAGCCAATTTGAGGACAGGAAAAATCAGCCCCAGCATTTT. Amino acid sequence: CASSQFEDRKNQPQHF.

This clone has a single count. The CDR3 region is CASSQELAGGDTQYF. CDR3 DNA: TGTGCCAGCTCACAGGAGCTAGCGGGGGGAGATACGCAGTATTTT. The chain joins TRBV18 to TRBJ2-3, with 11 bases fitting TRBD2. CDR3 length: 15 amino acids. With V trimmed by 4 bases and J by 5 bases, 5 bases remained unmatched. Germline V gene lookup returns CDR1 KGHSH and CDR2 LQKENI.

V usage is TRBV7-8 and J usage is TRBJ2-3; 9 nucleotides agree with TRBD1. Germline CDR1 is SGHVS and CDR2 is FQNEAQ. The CDR3 runs 16 residues. Unmatched junction bases numbered 9, after V lost 4 bases and J lost 4 bases. This CDR3 reads CASSSEGGQGPDTQYF. The CDR3 DNA is TGTGCCAGCAGCTCCGAGGGGGGACAGGGCCCAGATACGCAGTATTTT.

The rearrangement joins TRBV6-5 to TRBJ1-2; TRBD1 is a possible D gene (6 bases). The germline V gene has CDR1 MNHEY and CDR2 SVGAGI. Trimming left V 0 bases short and J 5 bases short, with 13 bases between. This CDR3 contains 15 residues. CDR3 sequence reads: CASSYSAGAKYGYTF. The CDR3 DNA is TGTGCCAGCAGTTACTCGGCAGGGGCAAAATATGGCTACACCTTC.

This chain joins TRBV5-1 and TRBJ2-1; D is uncertain. Germline CDR1 and CDR2: SGHRS and YFSETQ. V lost 0 bases and J lost 6, with 7 bases in between. This CDR3 has 13 residues. The CDR3 here is CASSLAGLNEQFF. Here the CDR3 DNA reads TGCGCCAGCAGCTTGGCAGGCCTCAATGAGCAGTTCTTC.

The rearrangement uses TRBV5-1 and TRBJ2-7; 9 bases agree with TRBD1. The CDR3 has 14 amino acids. The germline V gene encodes CDR1 SGHRS and CDR2 YFSETQ. V dropped 4 bases and J dropped 4; count of bases not matched to a gene: 6. Here the CDR3 DNA reads TGCGCCAGCAGCCGGACAGGGGCTCGTTACGAGCAGTACTTC. Translating it yields CASSRTGARYEQYF.

This clone showed up just once. The gene calls are TRBV9 and TRBJ1-6; tentatively, D is TRBD1 (5 bases). Deletions cut 5 bases from V and 1 base from J, with 10 bases between. This CDR3 is built from 15 residues. Germline CDR1 SGDLS, CDR2 YYNGEE. The CDR3 region has the DNA TGTGCCAGCAGTACCGGGGGGTCCTATAATTCACCCCTCCACTTT. Amino acids: CASSTGGSYNSPLHF.

The chain is built from TRBV7-2 and TRBJ1-4; 10 nucleotides agree with TRBD1. In germline, CDR1 is SGHTA, CDR2 FQGNSA. With V trimmed by 5 bases and J by 10 bases, 7 bases remained unmatched. This CDR3 spans 14 amino acids. CDR3: CASSAGQGLGKLFF. CDR3 bases: TGTGCCAGCAGCGCGGGACAGGGGCTTGGAAAACTGTTTTTT.

The count of this clone is one. V usage is TRBV29-1 and J usage is TRBJ2-1; 9 nucleotides align to TRBD1. V was pared by 7 bases and J by 0 bases, with 4 bases of the junction left unmatched. Germline loops: CDR1 SQVTM, CDR2 ANQGSEA. The CDR3 is 14 residues long. CDR3 sequence reads: CSGTDRGSYNEQFF. The CDR3 nucleotides are TGCAGCGGAACGGACAGGGGCTCCTACAATGAGCAGTTCTTC.

This chain joins TRBV19 and TRBJ1-2, with no clear D. Germline V gene data show CDR1 as LNHDA and CDR2 as SQIVND (reference sequence). Trimming stripped 7 bases from V and 6 bases from J, with 15 bases between. The CDR3 consists of 13 residues. The CDR3 here is CASTKEGVNGYTF. In nucleotides, the CDR3 is TGTGCCAGTACCAAGGAAGGAGTCAATGGCTACACCTTC.

The rearrangement links TRBV15 to TRBJ2-7, with D possibly matching TRBD2 (7 bases). Trimming shortened V by 8 bases and J by 5 bases, and 19 bases separated the two germline ends. This CDR3 has 14 residues. Germline V gene sequence: CDR1 LNHNV, CDR2 YYDKDF (reference sequence). CDR3 in amino acids: CATGARGAGDEQYF. For the CDR3, the DNA is TGTGCCACCGGGGCCCGGGGGGCTGGGGACGAGCAGTACTTC.

The chain combines TRBV6-6 with TRBJ1-2; 7 positions match TRBD1. Looked up from germline, CDR1 is MNHNY and CDR2 is SVGAGI (reference sequence). V shed 2 bases, J shed 5 bases, and the junction held 8 bases outside the gene matches. This CDR3 region has 15 residues. The CDR3 DNA reads as TGTGCCAGCAGTTACAGGGACAGAGTTAAGTATGGCTACACCTTC. It is translated as CASSYRDRVKYGYTF.

This chain uses TRBV14 with TRBJ2-7; 10 positions agree with TRBD1. CDR3 length: 14 residues. CDR1 and CDR2 from the germline V gene are SGHDN and FVKESK. V lost 4 bases, J lost 2 bases, and 2 bases stayed unmatched. As DNA, the CDR3 is TGTGCCAGCAGCCCCGGGACAGGGGCCTACGAGCAGTACTTC. It specifies CASSPGTGAYEQYF.

The V and J genes are TRBV10-1 and TRBJ1-4; D gene unclear. The V end lost 7 bases, the J end lost 3 bases, and 12 bases lay between the germline ends. This CDR3 has 14 residues. Germline CDR1 and CDR2: WNHNN and SYGVQD (reference sequence). The CDR3 DNA sequence: TGCGCCAGCATTACCGGGAATCCTAATGAAAAACTGTTTTTT. Its translation: CASITGNPNEKLFF.

A word on this clone: A junction end diverges from the germline sequence, so it may reflect a read error. The rearrangement joins TRBV6-5 to TRBJ1-2, with 9 positions matching TRBD1. The germline gives CDR1 MNHEY, CDR2 SVGAGI. This CDR3 region has 14 residues. The DNA for the CDR3 is TGTGCCAGCAGTCCCGATCGGGACAGGGTGGCGATACGATTC. Protein: CASSPDRDRVAIRF.

The chain joins TRBV6-6 to TRBJ1-6, with 7 bases identical to TRBD1. Germline values: CDR1 MNHNY, CDR2 SVGAGI (reference sequence). Trimming cost V 5 bases and J 9 bases; bases outside gene matches: 13. The CDR3 runs to 16 residues. CDR3 nucleotide sequence: TGTGCCAGCAGTACGACAGGGTTGGGGCCGGGTTCACCCCTCCACTTT. It codes for CASSTTGLGPGSPLHF.

This clone has just one count. This chain uses TRBV29-1 with TRBJ2-7, with 8 positions matching TRBD1. After removal of 6 bases from V and 4 bases from J, the junction contained 11 bases not matched to a gene. CDR1 is SQVTM and CDR2 is ANQGSEA in the germline V gene. The CDR3 covers 14 residues. The CDR3: CSVNGDRNYYEQYF. As DNA, the CDR3 is TGCAGCGTCAATGGGGACAGGAATTATTACGAGCAGTACTTC.

The chain recombines TRBV6-1 with TRBJ2-7, with TRBD1 matching over 8 bases. The CDR3 is 14 amino acids. CDR1 is MNHNS, CDR2 SASEGT, per germline. With 5 bases clipped from V and 5 bases from J, the junction kept 8 bases outside the gene matches. CDR3 DNA sequence: TGTGCCAGCAGTCCCAGGACAGGGTCTGACGAGCAGTACTTC. It yields the protein CASSPRTGSDEQYF.

The chain employs TRBV6-5 and TRBJ1-6, with D maybe TRBD1 (6 bases). This CDR3 comprises 14 residues. CDR1 MNHEY and CDR2 SVGAGI come from the germline V gene. Trimming took off 2 bases at V and 10 bases at J, with 12 bases between the two ends. In DNA form, the CDR3 reads TGTGCCAGCAGTTACGGGGGGGCTCGATCACCCCTCCACTTT. This codes for CASSYGGARSPLHF.

The chain is built from TRBV6-1 and TRBJ2-5; weak D call: TRBD1 (5 bases). V was cut by 5 bases and J by 4 bases, with 11 bases left in between. CDR1 is MNHNS and CDR2 is SASEGT in the germline V gene. The CDR3 spans 13 residues. The CDR3 reads CASSTGLRETQYF. CDR3 sequence (DNA): TGTGCCAGCAGTACAGGCCTTAGAGAGACCCAGTACTTC.

The DNA of the CDR3 is TGCGCCAGCAGCCAAGCCCGGTCCTACGAGCAGTACTTC. Its protein product is CASSQARSYEQYF. The chain is built from TRBV4-3 and TRBJ2-7; D is ambiguous. The CDR3 covers 13 residues. Trimming took 1 base from V and 1 from J, leaving 5 bases between them. The germline V gene encodes CDR1 LGHNA and CDR2 YSLEER.

V is TRBV4-3 and J is TRBJ1-1; 7 bases line up with TRBD1. The germline gives CDR1 LGHNA, CDR2 YSLEER. The J segment lost 4 bases and the V segment lost 0 bases, leaving 11 bases of the junction unmatched. This CDR3 is built from 17 residues. Written as DNA, the CDR3 is TGCGCCAGCAGCCAAGAGACAGGGATCTCGATGATCACTGAAGCTTTCTTT. Amino acids: CASSQETGISMITEAFF.

V is TRBV5-1 and J is TRBJ1-3, with TRBD1 identical over 8 bases. The germline V gene has CDR1 SGHRS and CDR2 YFSETQ. Trimming took 1 base from V and 4 from J; bases not matched to a gene: 10. The CDR3 is 17 residues long. This chain's CDR3 is CASSLRPQGAEGNTIYF. The DNA of the CDR3 is TGCGCCAGCAGCTTGCGGCCCCAGGGGGCGGAGGGAAACACCATATATTTT.

The chain carries TRBV2 and TRBJ2-3, with TRBD1 as a possible D gene (6 bases). The CDR3 is 15 residues long. With 6 bases removed from V and 3 bases from J, the gap between germline ends came to 16 bases. Germline loops: CDR1 SNHLY, CDR2 FYNNEI. The CDR3 DNA reads as TGTGCCAGCAGAGCCTACAGGGTGTTGACAGATACGCAGTATTTT. The encoded protein is CASRAYRVLTDTQYF. Using reference TRBV2 and TRBJ2-3 for the parts outside the CDR3, the full variable domain is EPEVTQTPSHQVTQMGQEVILRCVPISNHLYFYWYRQILGQKVEFLVSFYNNEISEKSEIFDDQFSVERPDGSNFTLKIRSTKLEDSAMYFCASRAYRVLTDTQYFGPGTRLTVL.

V gene TRBV7-6 combines with J gene TRBJ1-2; TRBD1 matches 8 bases. V lost 1 base and J lost 7; bases outside the gene matches: 5. The CDR3 contains 14 residues. Per germline, CDR1 SGHVS and CDR2 FNYEAQ. The CDR3 coding sequence is TGTGCCAGCAGCTTAGGACAGGGGTCCGGTGGCTACACCTTC. This codes for CASSLGQGSGGYTF.

The rearrangement links TRBV29-1 to TRBJ1-2; D not resolved. Germline CDR1 and CDR2: SQVTM and ANQGSEA. With 1 base removed from V and 3 bases from J, the gap between germline ends came to 9 bases. This CDR3 contains 13 residues. CDR3 in amino acids: CSVEVTDYYGYTF. DNA for the CDR3: TGCAGCGTTGAAGTTACAGATTACTATGGCTACACCTTC. Together with reference TRBV29-1 and TRBJ1-2, the CDR3 gives the full variable domain: SAVISQKPSRDICQRGTSLTIQCQVDSQVTMMFWYRQQPGQSLTLIATANQGSEATYESGFVIDKFPISRPNLTFSTLTVSNMSPEDSSIYLCSVEVTDYYGYTFGSGTRLTVV.

This clone came up a few times. V and J are TRBV11-2 and TRBJ1-6; 9 bases map to TRBD1. CDR1 is SGHAT and CDR2 is FQNNGV in the germline V gene. CDR3 length equals 15 residues. The ends lost 6 bases at V and 7 bases at J; junction bases unmatched: 7. CDR3 nucleotides: TGTGCCAGCAGGTCCACAGGGGGCGCAAATTCACCCCTCCACTTT. Translated: CASRSTGGANSPLHF.

The rearrangement links TRBV5-1 to TRBJ2-5, with D possibly being TRBD1 (5 bases). The germline CDR1 and CDR2 sequences are SGHRS and YFSETQ. This CDR3 has 16 amino acids. V shed 0 bases and J shed 2 bases, with 14 bases lying between them. CDR3 in amino acids: CASSLGQGRSQETQYF. The CDR3 nucleotides are TGCGCCAGCAGCTTGGGGCAGGGCCGGAGTCAAGAGACCCAGTACTTC.